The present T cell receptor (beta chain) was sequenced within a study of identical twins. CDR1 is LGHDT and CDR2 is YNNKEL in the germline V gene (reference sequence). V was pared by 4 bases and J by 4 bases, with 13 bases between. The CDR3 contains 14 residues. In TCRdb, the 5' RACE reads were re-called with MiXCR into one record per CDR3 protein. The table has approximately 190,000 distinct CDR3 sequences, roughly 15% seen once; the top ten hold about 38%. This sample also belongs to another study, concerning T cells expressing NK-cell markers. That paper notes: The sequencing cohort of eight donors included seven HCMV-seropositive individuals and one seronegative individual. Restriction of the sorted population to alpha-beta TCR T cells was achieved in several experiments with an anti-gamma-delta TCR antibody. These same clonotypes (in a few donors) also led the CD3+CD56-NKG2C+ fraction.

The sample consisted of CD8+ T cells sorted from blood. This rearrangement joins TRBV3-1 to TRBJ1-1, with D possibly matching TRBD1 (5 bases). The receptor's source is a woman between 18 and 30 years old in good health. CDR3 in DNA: TGTGCCAGCAGCCCCACAGGAGTCGGCACTGAAGCTTTCTTT. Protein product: CASSPTGVGTEAFF.